The 21 T cell receptor beta chains below come from one sample, sequenced in a study of cytomegalovirus exposure and HLA in healthy donors. PCR was performed using 60 Vbeta and 13 Jbeta primers. Sequencing was performed with immunoSEQ multiplex PCR; in TCRdb, only in-frame clones are kept and a portion is missing. Of 74,000 or so clones in the sample, about 78% were seen once. Sequences were obtained from PBMCs. The receptor source for this set is a male donor in good health and CMV-seropositive.

The chain couples TRBV6-5 to TRBJ2-7, with 7 bases fitting TRBD2. This CDR3 has 15 amino acids. Unmatched junction bases numbered 7, after V lost 5 bases and J lost 0 bases. In germline, CDR1 is MNHEY, CDR2 SVGAGI. The DNA of the CDR3 is TGTGCCAGCAGTCGAGCTGGCGGGAGCTCCTACGAGCAGTACTTC. This gives the protein CASSRAGGSSYEQYF.

This clone came up once. V is TRBV5-1 and J is TRBJ2-2; TRBD2 might be the D (5 bases). The germline V and J ends were trimmed by 0 bases and 4 bases, with 10 bases remaining between them. This CDR3 has 15 amino acids. CDR1 SGHRS and CDR2 YFSETQ come from the germline V gene. In DNA form, the CDR3 reads TGCGCCAGCAGCTTGGGGTTTACTAGCACCGGGGAGCTGTTTTTT. It encodes CASSLGFTSTGELFF. Using reference TRBV5-1 and TRBJ2-2 for the parts outside the CDR3, the full variable domain is KAGVTQTPRYLIKTRGQQVTLSCSPISGHRSVSWYQQTPGQGLQFLFEYFSETQRNKGNFPGRFSGRQFSNSRSEMNVSTLELGDSALYLCASSLGFTSTGELFFGEGSRLTVL.

V and J are TRBV5-5 and TRBJ1-3, with a possible D match to TRBD1 (6 bases). The V gene lost 2 bases and the J gene lost 4 bases, with 13 bases spanning the gap. The CDR3 has 15 amino acids. Germline V gives CDR1 SGHKS, CDR2 YYEKEE (reference sequence). The DNA of the CDR3 is TGTGCCAGCAGCTTTTATGCAGGGGTAGGAAACACCATATATTTT. It specifies CASSFYAGVGNTIYF.

V gene TRBV9 combines with J gene TRBJ1-1; weak D call: TRBD1 (5 bases). Looked up from germline, CDR1 is SGDLS and CDR2 is YYNGEE. The length of the CDR3 is 15 residues. V was clipped by 2 bases and J by 1 base, with 12 bases between them. CDR3 residues: CASSVGLGENTEAFF. CDR3 DNA: TGTGCCAGCAGCGTCGGGTTAGGGGAGAACACTGAAGCTTTCTTT.

This clone was counted only a few times. The chain couples TRBV25-1 to TRBJ2-7; 7 positions agree with TRBD2. Trimming took 5 bases from V and 2 from J; bases not matched to a gene: 6. The CDR3 spans 14 residues. Germline V gene lookup returns CDR1 MGHDK and CDR2 SYGVNS. The CDR3 sequence is CASSFAGVAYEQYF. The CDR3 DNA reads TGTGCCAGCAGTTTTGCGGGGGTGGCCTACGAGCAGTACTTC.

The rearrangement joins TRBV7-9 to TRBJ2-1; 15 bases match TRBD2. The CDR3 spans 17 residues. CDR1 is SEHNR, CDR2 FQNEAQ, per germline (reference sequence). The trim removed 5 bases at V and 7 bases at J, leaving 9 bases unmatched. CDR3 coding DNA: TGTGCCAGCAGCCCCTATGGACTAGCGGGGGGGCAAAATGAGCAGTTCTTC. Its translation: CASSPYGLAGGQNEQFF. Full variable domain (outside the CDR3, taken from reference TRBV7-9 and TRBJ2-1): DTGVSQNPRHKITKRGQNVTFRCDPISEHNRLYWYRQTLGQGPEFLTYFQNEAQLEKSRLLSDRFSAERPKGSFSTLEIQRTEQGDSAMYLCASSPYGLAGGQNEQFFGPGTRLTVL.

This clone has only a few counts. Other nucleotide sequences in the sample specify the same CDR3. The rearrangement uses TRBV7-9 and TRBJ1-1; tentative D call: TRBD1 (5 bases). The V and J ends lost 3 bases and 3 bases respectively, with 8 bases between them. The CDR3 runs to 13 residues. Germline V CDR1 and CDR2: SEHNR, FQNEAQ (reference sequence). CDR3 amino acids: CASSFSGDTEAFF. The CDR3 DNA sequence: TGTGCCAGCAGCTTTTCGGGGGACACTGAAGCTTTCTTT.

V gene TRBV28 combines with J gene TRBJ1-2; TRBD1 is a possible D gene (5 bases). The CDR3 runs 13 residues. The germline V gene has CDR1 MDHEN and CDR2 SYDVKM. Deletions cut 2 bases from V and 4 bases from J, with 8 bases between. The CDR3 sequence is CASSLGGGYGYTF. CDR3 bases: TGTGCCAGCAGTTTAGGGGGAGGCTATGGCTACACCTTC.

This clone was seen a few times. The V gene is TRBV5-4, the J gene TRBJ2-7, with 8 bases aligning to TRBD1. The CDR3 runs to 13 residues. The trim removed 4 bases at V and 2 bases at J, leaving 2 bases unmatched. Looked up from germline, CDR1 is SGHNT and CDR2 is YYREEE (reference sequence). The CDR3 protein is CASSPGGPYEQYF. CDR3 nucleotide sequence: TGTGCCAGCAGCCCAGGGGGCCCCTACGAGCAGTACTTC.

As to this clone: A read error may account for a junction end that differs from germline. The genes are TRBV7-2 and TRBJ1-4, with TRBD1 matching over 10 bases. The CDR3 extends over 14 amino acids. From germline, CDR1 is SGHTA and CDR2 FQGNSA. The CDR3 region is CASSPGQGWEKLLF. CDR3 bases: TGTGCCAGCAGCCCGGGACAGGGGTGGGAAAAACTGCTTTTT. The full variable domain, completed using reference TRBV7-2 and TRBJ1-4, is GAGVSQSPSNKVTEKGKDVELRCDPISGHTALYWYRQSLGQGLEFLIYFQGNSAPDKSGLPSDRFSAERTGGSVSTLTIQRTQQEDSAVYLCASSPGQGWEKLLFGSGTQLSVL.

The V call is TRBV19, the J call TRBJ2-2, with a weak D call TRBD2 (5 bases). Trimming took off 5 bases at V and 7 bases at J, with 11 bases between the two ends. The CDR3 covers 13 residues. Germline CDR1 LNHDA, CDR2 SQIVND (reference sequence). This CDR3 is CASSVGRGGELFF. The CDR3 bases are TGTGCCAGTAGTGTGGGCCGGGGCGGGGAGCTGTTTTTT.

The chain links TRBV7-9 to TRBJ2-1; weak D call: TRBD2 (5 bases). CDR1 is SEHNR, CDR2 FQNEAQ, per germline (reference sequence). The germline V and J ends were trimmed by 6 bases and 7 bases, with 16 bases remaining between them. The CDR3 spans 14 residues. CDR3 amino acids: CASSPGLRPNEQFF. The CDR3 DNA reads TGTGCCAGCAGTCCCGGACTCAGACCAAATGAGCAGTTCTTC.

The chain couples TRBV7-8 to TRBJ1-4, with D tentatively TRBD1 (5 bases). V lost 5 bases to trimming and J lost 8 bases, with 15 bases between them. Germline assignment: CDR1 SGHVS and CDR2 FQNEAQ. The CDR3 contains 14 residues. The DNA for the CDR3 is TGTGCCAGCAGCCTAGGGGCGCTTGGGGAAAAACTGTTTTTT. Amino acids: CASSLGALGEKLFF.

The chain uses TRBV19 and TRBJ1-2; 8 bases line up with TRBD1. Losses at the gene ends were 7 bases for V and 8 bases for J; bases not matched to a gene: 9. The CDR3 is 13 amino acids. Germline lookup yields CDR1 LNHDA and CDR2 SQIVND (reference sequence). CDR3: CASKLQGAQGYTF. The CDR3 DNA sequence: TGTGCCAGTAAATTGCAGGGGGCGCAAGGCTACACCTTC.

This chain's CDR3 is CASSYNPGQAYLNTEAFF. The CDR3 nucleotides are TGTGCCAGCAGTTATAATCCGGGACAGGCCTATTTGAACACTGAAGCTTTCTTT. The chain has TRBV27 and TRBJ1-1; 8 nucleotides align to TRBD1. Germline trimming cut 4 bases from V and 0 bases from J; bases unmatched to any gene: 13. This CDR3 has 18 amino acids. Germline lookup yields CDR1 MNHEY and CDR2 SMNVEV (reference sequence).

The chain is built from TRBV2 and TRBJ2-3; D unresolved. The CDR3 contains 13 residues. Germline CDR1 SNHLY, CDR2 FYNNEI. V gave up 11 bases and J gave up 4 bases, with 16 bases separating them. The CDR3 DNA sequence: TGTGCCCGTGGCCTCCCAGGCGCAGATACGCAGTATTTT. This translates into CARGLPGADTQYF.

This clone occurred many times. The rearrangement uses TRBV6-4 and TRBJ1-3, with 7 bases lining up with TRBD1. V shed 8 bases, J shed 4 bases, and the junction held 11 bases outside the gene matches. CDR3 length: 15 residues. The V gene's germline CDR1 is MRHNA and CDR2 SNTAGT. The CDR3 sequence: CASGRLRQGGNTIYF. Written as DNA, the CDR3 is TGTGCCAGCGGTAGGCTTCGACAGGGCGGAAACACCATATATTTT.

CDR3 protein: CASSGGVGAPGTDTQYF. CDR3 in DNA: TGTGCCAGCAGCGGGGGGGTAGGGGCACCCGGGACAGATACGCAGTATTTT. The chain carries TRBV5-4 and TRBJ2-3; TRBD2 aligns across 7 bases. Per germline, CDR1 SGHNT and CDR2 YYREEE (reference sequence). The CDR3 has 17 residues. The V gene end was trimmed by 4 bases and the J gene end by 3 bases; junction bases not matched to a gene: 14.

This rearrangement joins TRBV30 to TRBJ2-5, with a possible D match to TRBD1 (6 bases). Germline V gives CDR1 GTSNPN, CDR2 SVGIG (reference sequence). This CDR3 comprises 12 residues. With 3 bases removed from V and 9 bases from J, the gap between germline ends came to 14 bases. Here the CDR3 DNA reads TGTGCCTGGAGCGTGACTCACAGGGCCCAGTACTTC. It encodes CAWSVTHRAQYF.

As regards this clone: One end of the junction varies from germline; a read error may be responsible. CDR3 DNA: TGTGCCAGCACTCGAGGGACAGGGGGGGCACTTGGGGACTTC. It specifies CASTRGTGGALGDF. This rearrangement joins TRBV2 to TRBJ2-7; TRBD1 matches 11 bases. CDR3 length: 14 amino acids. CDR1 and CDR2 from the germline V gene are SNHLY and FYNNEI.

J is TRBJ2-2 and V is TRBV19; 9 nucleotides align to TRBD2. The CDR3 spans 15 residues. V lost 3 bases to trimming and J lost 4 bases; unmatched junction nucleotides: 3. Germline V gene sequence: CDR1 LNHDA, CDR2 SQIVND (reference sequence). CDR3 amino acids: CASSIGGRGTGELFF. CDR3 nucleotides: TGTGCCAGTAGTATTGGCGGGAGGGGCACCGGGGAGCTGTTTTTT.